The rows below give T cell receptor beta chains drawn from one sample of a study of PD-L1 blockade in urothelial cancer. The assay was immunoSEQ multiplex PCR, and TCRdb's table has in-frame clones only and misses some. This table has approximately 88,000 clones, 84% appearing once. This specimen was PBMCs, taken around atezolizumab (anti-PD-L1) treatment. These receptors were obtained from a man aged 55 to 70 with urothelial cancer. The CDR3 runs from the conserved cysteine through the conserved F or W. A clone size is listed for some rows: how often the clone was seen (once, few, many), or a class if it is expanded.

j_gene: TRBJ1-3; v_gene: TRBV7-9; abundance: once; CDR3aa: CASSLGWGGPTSGNTIYF
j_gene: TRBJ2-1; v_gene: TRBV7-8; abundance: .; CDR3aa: CASSQGDSLREQFF
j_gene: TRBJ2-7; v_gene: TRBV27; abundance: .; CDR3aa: CATTAGQGLYEQYF
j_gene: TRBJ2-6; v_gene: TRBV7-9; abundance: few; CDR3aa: CASSLVVSGANVLTF
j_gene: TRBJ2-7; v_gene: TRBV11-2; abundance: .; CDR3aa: CASSTRVSGKYEQYF
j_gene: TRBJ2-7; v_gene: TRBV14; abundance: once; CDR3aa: CASSQDRRSYEQYF
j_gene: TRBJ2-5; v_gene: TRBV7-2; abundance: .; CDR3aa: CASSLVTGLASETQYF
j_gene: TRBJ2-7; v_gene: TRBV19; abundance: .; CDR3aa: CASSIPDSYEQYF
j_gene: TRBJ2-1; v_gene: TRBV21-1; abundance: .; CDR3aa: CASSKGFGLAGGPWNEQFF
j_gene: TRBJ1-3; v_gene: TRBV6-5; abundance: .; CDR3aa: CASTSSTGTGNTIYF
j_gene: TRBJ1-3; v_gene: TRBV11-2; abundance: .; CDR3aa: CASSWGGFSSGNTIYF
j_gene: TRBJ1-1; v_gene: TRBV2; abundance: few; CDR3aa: CASSGQGNTEAFF
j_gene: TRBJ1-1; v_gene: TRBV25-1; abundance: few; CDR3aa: CASSEYRSRGSDEAFF
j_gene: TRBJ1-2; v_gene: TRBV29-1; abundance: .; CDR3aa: CSGYSGGYTF
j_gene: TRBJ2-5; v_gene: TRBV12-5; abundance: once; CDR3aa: CASGVGQFGETQYF
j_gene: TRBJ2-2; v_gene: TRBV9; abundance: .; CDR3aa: CASSVVEGVAGELFF
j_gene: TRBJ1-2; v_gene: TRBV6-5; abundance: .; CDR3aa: CASRVRDRGSYGYTF
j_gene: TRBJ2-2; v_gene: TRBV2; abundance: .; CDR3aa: CASSMTGTGRTGELFF
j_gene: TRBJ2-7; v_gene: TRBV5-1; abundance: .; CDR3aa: CASSLDGRSYEQYF
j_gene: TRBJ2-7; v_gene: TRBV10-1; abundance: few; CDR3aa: CASSEYAGAQEQYF
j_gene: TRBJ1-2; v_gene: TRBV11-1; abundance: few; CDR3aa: CASSPTAWGANYGYTF
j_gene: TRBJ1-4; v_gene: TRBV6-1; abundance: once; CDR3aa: CASSEVEEGTVIEKLFF
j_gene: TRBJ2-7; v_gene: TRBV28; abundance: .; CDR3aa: CASQLSGEYLRKQYF
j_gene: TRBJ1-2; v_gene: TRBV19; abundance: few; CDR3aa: CASSIGDRGRHGYTF
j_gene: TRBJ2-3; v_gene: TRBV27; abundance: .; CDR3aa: CASSRRGTSTSTDTQYF
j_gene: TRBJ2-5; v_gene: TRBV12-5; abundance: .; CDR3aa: CASGLVVGARRQETQYF
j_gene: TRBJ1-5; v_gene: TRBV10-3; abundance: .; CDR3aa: CAISEQIDQPQHF
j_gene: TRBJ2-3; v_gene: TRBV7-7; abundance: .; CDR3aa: CASSTSPGAVDTQYF
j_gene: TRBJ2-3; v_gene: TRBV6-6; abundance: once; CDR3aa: CASSYSRPSADTQYF
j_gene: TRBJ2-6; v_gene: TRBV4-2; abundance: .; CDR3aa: CASSQILSSAGISGANVLTF
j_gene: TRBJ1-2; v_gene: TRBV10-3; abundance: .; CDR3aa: CAIEGQGRSNYGYTF
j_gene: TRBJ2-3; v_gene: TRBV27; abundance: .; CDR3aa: CASSFQFSGLSTDTQYF
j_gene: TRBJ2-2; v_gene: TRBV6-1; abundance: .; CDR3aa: CATRRQGAGTGELFF
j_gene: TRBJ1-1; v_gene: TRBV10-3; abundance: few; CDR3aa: CAIRVQGNTEAFF
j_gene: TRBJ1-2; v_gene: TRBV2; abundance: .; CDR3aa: CASSEQGAEVGYTF
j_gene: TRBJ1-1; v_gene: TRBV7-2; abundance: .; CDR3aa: CASSLFRSSTEAFF
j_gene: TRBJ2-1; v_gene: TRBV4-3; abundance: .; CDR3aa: CASSQVGQSYNEQFF